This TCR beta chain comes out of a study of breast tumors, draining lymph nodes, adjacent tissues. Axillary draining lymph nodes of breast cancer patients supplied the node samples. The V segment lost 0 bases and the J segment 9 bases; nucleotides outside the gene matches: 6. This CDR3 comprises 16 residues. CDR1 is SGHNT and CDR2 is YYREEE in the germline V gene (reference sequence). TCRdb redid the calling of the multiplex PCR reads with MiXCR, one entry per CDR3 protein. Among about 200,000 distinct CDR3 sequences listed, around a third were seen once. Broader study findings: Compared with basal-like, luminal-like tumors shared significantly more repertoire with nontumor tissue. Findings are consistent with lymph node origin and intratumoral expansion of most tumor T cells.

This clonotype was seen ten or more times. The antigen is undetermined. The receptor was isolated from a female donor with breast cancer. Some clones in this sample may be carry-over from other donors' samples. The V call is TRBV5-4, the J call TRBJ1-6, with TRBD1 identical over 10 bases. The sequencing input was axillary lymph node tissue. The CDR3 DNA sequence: TGTGCCAGCAGCTTGGAAAGGACAGGGGGGGGTTCACCCCTCCACTTT. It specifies CASSLERTGGGSPLHF. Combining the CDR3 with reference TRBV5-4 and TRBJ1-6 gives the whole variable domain ETGVTQSPTHLIKTRGQQVTLRCSSQSGHNTVSWYQQALGQGPQFIFQYYREEENGRGNFPPRFSGLQFPNYSSELNVNALELDDSALYLCASSLERTGGGSPLHFGNGTRLTVT.